Below, 23 T cell receptor beta chains from the same sample are listed, as sequenced in a study of blood T cell repertoires in COVID-19. Some clones are missing from TCRdb's copy, which holds only in-frame ones; the method was immunoSEQ multiplex PCR. Of 200,000 to 250,000 clones in the sample, about 87% were seen once. The sequenced material came from PBMCs or T cells enriched from blood (not recorded which). The receptors come from a woman in her 30s who had been exposed to COVID-19.

This clone was seen many times. This chain connects TRBV30 to TRBJ2-7; D is perhaps TRBD1 (5 bases). The CDR3 length is 11 residues. V was cut by 3 bases and J by 9 bases, with 12 bases left in between. Germline V gene sequence: CDR1 GTSNPN, CDR2 SVGIG (reference sequence). CDR3 bases: TGTGCCTGGAGAACCGGGCAGGGGCAGTACTTC. Protein product: CAWRTGQGQYF.

This CDR3 is CASSLVGGYGYTF. The CDR3 region has the DNA TGCGCCAGCAGCTTGGTAGGGGGCTATGGCTACACCTTC. V and J are TRBV5-1 and TRBJ1-2, with D possibly being TRBD1 (6 bases). This CDR3 is 13 amino acids long. Germline lookup yields CDR1 SGHRS and CDR2 YFSETQ. V gave up 0 bases and J gave up 4 bases, with 7 bases separating them.

The J gene is TRBJ1-3, the V gene TRBV5-4; the D gene is possibly TRBD1 (5 bases). The CDR3 covers 16 residues. V was clipped by 0 bases and J by 0 bases, with 10 bases between them. Per germline, CDR1 SGHNT and CDR2 YYREEE (reference sequence). CDR3 amino acids: CASSLAGGSSGNTIYF. In DNA form, the CDR3 reads TGTGCCAGCAGCTTGGCCGGGGGGAGCTCTGGAAACACCATATATTTT.

The J gene is TRBJ2-7, the V gene TRBV19, with 8 positions matching TRBD1. This CDR3 has 17 residues. V trimming: 4 bases; J trimming: 0 bases; junction bases outside the gene matches: 11. CDR1 is LNHDA and CDR2 is SQIVND in the germline V gene (reference sequence). The CDR3 sequence is CASSNGQGGEISYEQYF. The DNA for the CDR3 is TGTGCCAGTAGTAACGGACAGGGTGGTGAGATCTCCTACGAGCAGTACTTC.

The chain carries TRBV28 and TRBJ2-3, with TRBD2 as a possible D gene (6 bases). The CDR3 length is 13 residues. The ends were cut back, 6 bases at V and 5 bases at J, with 12 bases in the middle. Germline assignment: CDR1 MDHEN and CDR2 SYDVKM. CDR3: CASRTGVGDTQYF. The CDR3 DNA reads TGTGCCAGCAGGACGGGAGTGGGAGATACGCAGTATTTT.

J is TRBJ1-2 and V is TRBV5-4; D is unresolved. The CDR3 consists of 15 residues. Germline assignment: CDR1 SGHNT and CDR2 YYREEE (reference sequence). Between the trimmed V and J ends, which lost 4 bases and 7 bases, there was a span of 20 bases. The CDR3 loop reads CASSDTGGRVGGYTF. The DNA of the CDR3 is TGTGCCAGCAGCGACACCGGTGGAAGAGTCGGTGGCTACACCTTC.

The V call is TRBV11-2, the J call TRBJ2-7; D is perhaps TRBD1 (6 bases). Between the trimmed V and J ends, which lost 5 bases and 5 bases, there was a span of 19 bases. The germline V gene has CDR1 SGHAT and CDR2 FQNNGV. This CDR3 spans 15 amino acids. This CDR3 is CASSPYRTVSHEQYF. In DNA form, the CDR3 reads TGTGCCAGCAGCCCCTACCGGACAGTTTCCCACGAGCAGTACTTC.

The rearrangement links TRBV5-1 to TRBJ2-7; 8 positions agree with TRBD2. The V gene's germline CDR1 is SGHRS and CDR2 YFSETQ. The trim removed 6 bases at V and 2 bases at J, leaving 7 bases unmatched. The CDR3 sequence is 14 residues long. CDR3 loop: CASKIAGTAYEQYF. CDR3 bases: TGCGCCAGCAAAATAGCGGGAACTGCCTACGAGCAGTACTTC.

This clone appeared many times. The chain uses TRBV7-2 and TRBJ2-3; TRBD1 matches at 9 bases. The CDR3 consists of 15 residues. Germline CDR1 and CDR2: SGHTA and FQGNSA. J gave up 2 bases and V 3 bases, and 3 bases lay outside the gene matches. Here the CDR3 DNA reads TGTGCCAGCAGCTTGGGACAGGGACACACAGATACGCAGTATTTT. Amino acid sequence: CASSLGQGHTDTQYF.

This clone is a singleton in its sample. V gene TRBV7-5 combines with J gene TRBJ2-1; the table's D call, TRBD2, was not checked against the DNA. TRBV7-5 is a recognized pseudogene. CDR3 length: 17 residues. The CDR3 reads CVRSLRLAKSSYNEQFF. The DNA of the CDR3 is TGTGTCAGAAGCTTACGGCTAGCGAAAAGCTCCTACAATGAGCAGTTCTTC.

This sequence joins TRBV5-1 and TRBJ1-1; D ambiguous. Germline CDR1 and CDR2: SGHRS and YFSETQ. Trimming stripped 2 bases from V and 1 base from J, with 9 bases between. CDR3 length: 14 residues. The CDR3 region is CASSFAAENTEAFF. DNA of the CDR3: TGCGCCAGCAGCTTTGCGGCGGAGAACACTGAAGCTTTCTTT. The complete variable domain, with remaining parts taken from reference TRBV5-1 and TRBJ1-1, reads KAGVTQTPRYLIKTRGQQVTLSCSPISGHRSVSWYQQTPGQGLQFLFEYFSETQRNKGNFPGRFSGRQFSNSRSEMNVSTLELGDSALYLCASSFAAENTEAFFGQGTRLTVV.

The V and J genes are TRBV27 and TRBJ1-2, with D hard to call. From germline, CDR1 is MNHEY and CDR2 SMNVEV (reference sequence). Between the trimmed V and J ends, which lost 2 bases and 5 bases, there was a span of 12 bases. The length of the CDR3 is 14 residues. The CDR3 DNA sequence: TGTGCCAGCAGTTTAACCAGTGTAAATTATGGCTACACCTTC. Translating it yields CASSLTSVNYGYTF.

This chain uses TRBV3-1 (or the pseudogene TRBV3-2) with TRBJ1-5; D possibly corresponds to TRBD1 (5 bases). Deletions cut 0 bases from V and 3 bases from J, with 6 bases between. The CDR3 runs to 14 residues. In germline, CDR1 is LGHDT, CDR2 YNNKEL (reference sequence). CDR3 amino acids: CASSQEGHNQPQHF. The CDR3, as DNA: TGTGCCAGCAGCCAAGAAGGACACAATCAGCCCCAGCATTTT.

The J gene is TRBJ1-5, the V gene TRBV10-2; TRBD1 is a possible D gene (5 bases). V lost 4 bases to trimming and J lost 9 bases, with 13 bases between them. This CDR3 is 13 amino acids long. Germline V gene data show CDR1 as WSHSY and CDR2 as SAAADI. In DNA form, the CDR3 reads TGCGCCAGCAGTGGGCAGGGTTTATGGCCCCAGCATTTT. This gives the protein CASSGQGLWPQHF.

This clone has only one observation. The CDR3 region has the DNA TGTGCCAGCAGCTTACGGGGGGCGAGGAACATTCAGTACTTC. Translated: CASSLRGARNIQYF. This chain connects TRBV11-2 to TRBJ2-4; possible D gene TRBD2, 7 bases. Germline CDR1 and CDR2: SGHAT and FQNNGV. CDR3 length: 14 residues. Trimming pared 2 bases from V and 7 bases from J, leaving 12 bases between.

This clone was seen a few times. V and J are TRBV11-2 and TRBJ1-2; the match to TRBD1 covers 7 bases. The CDR3 runs to 15 residues. V was clipped by 6 bases and J by 4 bases; unmatched bases: 11. In germline, CDR1 is SGHAT, CDR2 FQNNGV. In DNA form, the CDR3 reads TGTGCCAGCAGTTTCATAGGAGGACAGGTCTATGGCTACACCTTC. This translates into CASSFIGGQVYGYTF. Complete variable domain (other parts from reference TRBV11-2 and TRBJ1-2): EAGVAQSPRYKIIEKRQSVAFWCNPISGHATLYWYQQILGQGPKLLIQFQNNGVVDDSQLPKDRFSAERLKGVDSTLKIQPAKLEDSAVYLCASSFIGGQVYGYTFGSGTRLTVV.

The rearrangement uses TRBV19 and TRBJ2-5; TRBD1 matches at 9 bases. Germline trimming cut 5 bases from V and 5 bases from J; bases unmatched to any gene: 6. Germline CDR1 is LNHDA and CDR2 is SQIVND (reference sequence). The CDR3 length is 14 residues. The CDR3 sequence: CASSEQGARETQYF. For the CDR3, the DNA is TGTGCCAGTAGTGAACAGGGGGCGAGGGAGACCCAGTACTTC.

The chain combines TRBV7-8 with TRBJ2-7; 8 bases align to TRBD1. The CDR3 consists of 15 residues. Losses at the gene ends were 1 base for V and 7 bases for J; bases not matched to a gene: 9. Germline-derived CDR1 and CDR2 are SGHVS and FQNEAQ. This CDR3 reads CASSLVWARGQEQYF. The CDR3, as DNA: TGTGCCAGCAGCTTAGTTTGGGCCAGGGGGCAAGAGCAGTACTTC.

This clone was seen a single time. This sequence joins TRBV12-3 or TRBV12-4 and TRBJ2-5; D may be TRBD1 (6 bases). This CDR3 has 12 amino acids. V was shortened by 4 bases and J by 5 bases, with 8 bases between the two germline ends. CDR3 nucleotide sequence: TGTGCCAGCAGTTCTCAGGGGGAGACCCAGTACTTC. Protein: CASSSQGETQYF.

V usage is TRBV25-1 and J usage is TRBJ1-4; D not certain. There are 13 residues in the CDR3. The ends were cut back, 8 bases at V and 0 bases at J, with 7 bases in the middle. Germline V gene data show CDR1 as MGHDK and CDR2 as SYGVNS. CDR3 nucleotide sequence: TGTGCCAGCCGACATGCAACTAATGAAAAACTGTTTTTT. The encoded protein is CASRHATNEKLFF.

This CDR3 reads CASSLRRSEQYF. For the CDR3, the DNA is TGTGCCAGCAGCTTAAGGAGGAGCGAGCAGTACTTC. The chain uses TRBV7-9 and TRBJ2-7, with D perhaps TRBD2 (5 bases). The CDR3 is 12 amino acids. Trimming cost V 2 bases and J 6 bases, with 8 bases left between them. Germline V gene sequence: CDR1 SEHNR, CDR2 FQNEAQ (reference sequence).

This chain uses TRBV28 with TRBJ2-7, with TRBD2 matching 15 bases. The CDR3 totals 17 residues. Germline CDR1 and CDR2: MDHEN and SYDVKM. V trimming: 8 bases; J trimming: 3 bases; junction bases outside the gene matches: 11. The CDR3 DNA sequence: TGTGCCAGCTTTGGACTAGCGGGAGGGCCCTCTCTCTACGAGCAGTACTTC. Protein product: CASFGLAGGPSLYEQYF. The full variable domain, completed using reference TRBV28 and TRBJ2-7, is DVKVTQSSRYLVKRTGEKVFLECVQDMDHENMFWYRQDPGLGLRLIYFSYDVKMKEKGDIPEGYSVSREKKERFSLILESASTNQTSMYLCASFGLAGGPSLYEQYFGPGTRLTVT.

The rearrangement links TRBV2 to TRBJ1-1, with D perhaps TRBD1 (5 bases). The ends were cut back, 3 bases at V and 8 bases at J, with 7 bases in the middle. The CDR3 has 11 residues. Germline CDR1 SNHLY, CDR2 FYNNEI. The CDR3 spells CASSDAGEAFF. DNA of the CDR3: TGTGCCAGCAGTGATGCAGGGGAAGCTTTCTTT. Based on the CDR3 plus reference TRBV2 and TRBJ1-1, the full variable domain is EPEVTQTPSHQVTQMGQEVILRCVPISNHLYFYWYRQILGQKVEFLVSFYNNEISEKSEIFDDQFSVERPDGSNFTLKIRSTKLEDSAMYFCASSDAGEAFFGQGTRLTVV.